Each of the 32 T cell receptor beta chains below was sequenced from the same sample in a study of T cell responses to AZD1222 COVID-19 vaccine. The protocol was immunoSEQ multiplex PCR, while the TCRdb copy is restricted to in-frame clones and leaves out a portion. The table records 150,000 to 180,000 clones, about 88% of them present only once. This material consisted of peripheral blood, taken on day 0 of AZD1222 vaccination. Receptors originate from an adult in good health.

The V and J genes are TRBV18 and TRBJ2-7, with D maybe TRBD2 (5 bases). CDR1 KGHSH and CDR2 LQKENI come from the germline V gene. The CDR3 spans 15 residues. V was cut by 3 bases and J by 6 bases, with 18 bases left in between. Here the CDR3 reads CASSPPSEGWGEQYF. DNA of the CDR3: TGTGCCAGCTCACCTCCTTCCGAGGGTTGGGGCGAGCAGTACTTC.

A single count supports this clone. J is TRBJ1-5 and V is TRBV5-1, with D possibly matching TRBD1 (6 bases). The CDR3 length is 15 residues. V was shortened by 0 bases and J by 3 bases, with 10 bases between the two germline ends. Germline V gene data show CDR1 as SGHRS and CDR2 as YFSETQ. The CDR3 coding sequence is TGCGCCAGCAGCTTGGATGGACAGTACAATCAGCCCCAGCATTTT. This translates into CASSLDGQYNQPQHF.

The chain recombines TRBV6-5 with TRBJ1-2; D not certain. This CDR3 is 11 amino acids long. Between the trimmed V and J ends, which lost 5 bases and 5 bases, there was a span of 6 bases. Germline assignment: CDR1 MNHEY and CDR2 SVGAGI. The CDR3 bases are TGTGCCAGCAGTCGGGGATATGGCTACACCTTC. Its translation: CASSRGYGYTF.

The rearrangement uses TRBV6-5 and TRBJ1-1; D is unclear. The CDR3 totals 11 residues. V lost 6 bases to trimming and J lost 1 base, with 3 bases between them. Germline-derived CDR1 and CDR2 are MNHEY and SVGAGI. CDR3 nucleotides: TGTGCCAGCAGGAAGAACACTGAAGCTTTCTTT. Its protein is CASRKNTEAFF.

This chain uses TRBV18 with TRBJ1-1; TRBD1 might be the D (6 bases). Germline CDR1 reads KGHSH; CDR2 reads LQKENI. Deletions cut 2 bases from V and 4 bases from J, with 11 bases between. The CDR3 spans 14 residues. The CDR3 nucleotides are TGTGCCAGCTCACCAGGAAGGGGGAGCACTGAAGCTTTCTTT. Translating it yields CASSPGRGSTEAFF.

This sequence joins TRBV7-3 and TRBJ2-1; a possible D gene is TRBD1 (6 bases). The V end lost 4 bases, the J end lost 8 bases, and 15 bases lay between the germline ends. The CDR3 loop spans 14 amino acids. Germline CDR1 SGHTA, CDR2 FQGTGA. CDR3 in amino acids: CASSSGLPGDEQFF. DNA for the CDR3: TGTGCCAGCAGCTCCGGGCTCCCAGGGGATGAGCAGTTCTTC.

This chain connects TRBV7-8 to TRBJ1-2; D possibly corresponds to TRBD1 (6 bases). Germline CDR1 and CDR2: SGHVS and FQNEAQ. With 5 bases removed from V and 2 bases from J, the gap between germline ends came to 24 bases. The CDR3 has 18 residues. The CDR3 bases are TGTGCCAGCAGCCACCTAGGGGTGGGTTTCGACAGGAACTATGGCTACACCTTC. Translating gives CASSHLGVGFDRNYGYTF. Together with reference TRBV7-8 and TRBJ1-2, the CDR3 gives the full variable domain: GAGVSQSPRYKVAKRGQDVALRCDPISGHVSLFWYQQALGQGPEFLTYFQNEAQLDKSGLPSDRFFAERPEGSVSTLKIQRTQQEDSAVYLCASSHLGVGFDRNYGYTFGSGTRLTVV.

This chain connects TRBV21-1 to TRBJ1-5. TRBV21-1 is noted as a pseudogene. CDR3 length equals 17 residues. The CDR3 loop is CASSEDLRVVSNQPQHF. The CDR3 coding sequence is TGTGCCAGCAGCGAGGATTTACGGGTTGTTAGCAATCAGCCCCAGCATTTT.

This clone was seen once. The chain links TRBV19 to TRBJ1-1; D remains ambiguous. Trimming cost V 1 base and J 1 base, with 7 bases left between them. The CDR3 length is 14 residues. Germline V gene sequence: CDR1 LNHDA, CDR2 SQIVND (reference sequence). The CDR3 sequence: CASSIVVENTEAFF. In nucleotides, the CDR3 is TGTGCCAGTAGTATAGTCGTAGAGAACACTGAAGCTTTCTTT.

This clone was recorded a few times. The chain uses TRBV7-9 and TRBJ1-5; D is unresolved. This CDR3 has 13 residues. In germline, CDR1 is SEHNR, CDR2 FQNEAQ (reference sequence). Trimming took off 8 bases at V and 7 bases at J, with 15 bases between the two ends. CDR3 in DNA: TGTGCCAGCTCCCGGGAGGGAGGACAGCCCCAGCATTTT. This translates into CASSREGGQPQHF.

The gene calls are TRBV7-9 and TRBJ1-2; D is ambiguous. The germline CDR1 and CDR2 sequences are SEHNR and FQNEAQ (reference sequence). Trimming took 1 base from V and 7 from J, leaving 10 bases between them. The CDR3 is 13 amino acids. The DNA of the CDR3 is TGTGCCAGCAGCTTAGAGACGGTTCCTGGCTACACCTTC. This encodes CASSLETVPGYTF.

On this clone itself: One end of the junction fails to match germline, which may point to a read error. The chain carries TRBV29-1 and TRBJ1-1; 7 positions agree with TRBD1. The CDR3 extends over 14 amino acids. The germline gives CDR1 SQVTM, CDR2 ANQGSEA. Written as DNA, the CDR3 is TGCAGCGTGGAAGTGGGACAGCGGAACACTGAAGCTTTCTTT. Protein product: CSVEVGQRNTEAFF.

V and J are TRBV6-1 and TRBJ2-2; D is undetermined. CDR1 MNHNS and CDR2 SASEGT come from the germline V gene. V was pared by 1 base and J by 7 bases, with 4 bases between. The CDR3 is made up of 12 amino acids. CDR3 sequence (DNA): TGTGCCAGCAGTGAAGGGGTCGGGGAGCTGTTTTTT. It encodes CASSEGVGELFF.

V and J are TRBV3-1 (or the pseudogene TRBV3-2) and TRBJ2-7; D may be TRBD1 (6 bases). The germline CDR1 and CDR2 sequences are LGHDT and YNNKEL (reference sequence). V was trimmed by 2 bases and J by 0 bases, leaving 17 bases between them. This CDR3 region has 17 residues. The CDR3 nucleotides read TGTGCCAGCAGCCAAACAATTTCCCGGGACAACTCCTACGAGCAGTACTTC. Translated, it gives CASSQTISRDNSYEQYF.

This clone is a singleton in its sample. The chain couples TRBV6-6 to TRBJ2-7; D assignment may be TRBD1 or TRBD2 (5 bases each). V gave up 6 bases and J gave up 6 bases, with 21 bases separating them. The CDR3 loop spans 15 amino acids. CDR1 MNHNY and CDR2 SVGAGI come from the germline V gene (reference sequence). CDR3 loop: CASRWPRETGGEQYF. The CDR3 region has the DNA TGTGCCAGCAGGTGGCCCAGGGAGACCGGAGGCGAGCAGTACTTC.

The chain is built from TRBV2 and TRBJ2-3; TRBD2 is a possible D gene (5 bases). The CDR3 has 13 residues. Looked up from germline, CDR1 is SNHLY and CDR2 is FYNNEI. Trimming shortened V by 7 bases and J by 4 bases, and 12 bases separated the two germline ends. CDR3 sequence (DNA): TGTGCCAGCACCGGGGTTCCTCCAGATACGCAGTATTTT. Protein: CASTGVPPDTQYF.

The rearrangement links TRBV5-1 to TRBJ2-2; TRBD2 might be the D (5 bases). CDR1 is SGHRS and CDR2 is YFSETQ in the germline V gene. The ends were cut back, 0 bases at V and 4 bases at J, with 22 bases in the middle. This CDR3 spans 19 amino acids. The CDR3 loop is CASSLGPTFGSKGTGELFF. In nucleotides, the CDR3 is TGCGCCAGCAGCTTGGGCCCCACATTTGGGAGTAAGGGCACCGGGGAGCTGTTTTTT.

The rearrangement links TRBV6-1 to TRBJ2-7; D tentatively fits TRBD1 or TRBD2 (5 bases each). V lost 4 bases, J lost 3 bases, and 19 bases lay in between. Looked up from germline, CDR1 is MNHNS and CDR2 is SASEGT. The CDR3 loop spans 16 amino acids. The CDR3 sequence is CASSGGGHLPIYEQYF. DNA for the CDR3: TGTGCCAGCAGTGGTGGGGGTCACCTCCCTATCTACGAGCAGTACTTC.

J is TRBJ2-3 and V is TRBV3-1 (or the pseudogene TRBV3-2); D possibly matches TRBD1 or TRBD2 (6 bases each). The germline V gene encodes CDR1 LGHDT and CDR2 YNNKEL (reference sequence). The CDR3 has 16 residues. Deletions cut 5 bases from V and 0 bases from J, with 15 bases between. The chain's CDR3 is CASSSRGASSTDTQYF. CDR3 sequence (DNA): TGTGCCAGCAGCTCAAGGGGGGCATCTAGCACAGATACGCAGTATTTT.

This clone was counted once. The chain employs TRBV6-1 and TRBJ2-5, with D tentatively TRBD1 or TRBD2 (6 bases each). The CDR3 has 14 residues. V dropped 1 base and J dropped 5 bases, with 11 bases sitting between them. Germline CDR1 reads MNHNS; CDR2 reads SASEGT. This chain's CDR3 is CASSEGPGGETQYF. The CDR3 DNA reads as TGTGCCAGCAGTGAAGGCCCCGGGGGCGAGACCCAGTACTTC.

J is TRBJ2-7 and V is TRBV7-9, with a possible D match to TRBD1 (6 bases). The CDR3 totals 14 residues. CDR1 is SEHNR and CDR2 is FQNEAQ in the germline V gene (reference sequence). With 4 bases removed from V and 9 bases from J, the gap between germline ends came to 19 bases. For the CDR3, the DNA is TGTGCCAGCAGCTCGACCGGGACATTCTCACGGCAGTACTTC. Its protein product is CASSSTGTFSRQYF. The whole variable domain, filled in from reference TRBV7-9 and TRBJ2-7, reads DTGVSQNPRHKITKRGQNVTFRCDPISEHNRLYWYRQTLGQGPEFLTYFQNEAQLEKSRLLSDRFSAERPKGSFSTLEIQRTEQGDSAMYLCASSSTGTFSRQYFGPGTRLTVT.

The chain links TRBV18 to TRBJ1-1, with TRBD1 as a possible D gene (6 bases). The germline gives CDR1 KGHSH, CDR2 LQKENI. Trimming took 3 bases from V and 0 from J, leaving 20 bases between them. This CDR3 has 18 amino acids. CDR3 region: CASSPSGGGPALNTEAFF. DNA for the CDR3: TGTGCCAGCTCACCTTCCGGGGGGGGCCCCGCCTTGAACACTGAAGCTTTCTTT. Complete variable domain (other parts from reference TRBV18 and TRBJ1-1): NAGVMQNPRHLVRRRGQEARLRCSPMKGHSHVYWYRQLPEEGLKFMVYLQKENIIDESGMPKERFSAEFPKEGPSILRIQQVVRGDSAAYFCASSPSGGGPALNTEAFFGQGTRLTVV.

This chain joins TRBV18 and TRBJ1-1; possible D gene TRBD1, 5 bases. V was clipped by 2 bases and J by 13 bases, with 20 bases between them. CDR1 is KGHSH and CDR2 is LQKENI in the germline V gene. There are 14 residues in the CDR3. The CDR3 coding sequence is TGTGCCAGCTCACCAAATTTAGACAGTAGTCTCGTTTTCTTT. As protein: CASSPNLDSSLVFF.

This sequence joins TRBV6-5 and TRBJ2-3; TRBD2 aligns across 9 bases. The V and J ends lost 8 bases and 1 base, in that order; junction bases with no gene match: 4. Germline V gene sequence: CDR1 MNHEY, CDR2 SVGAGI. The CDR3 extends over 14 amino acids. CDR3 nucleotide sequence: TGTGCCAGCCGGCGGGGGGGCGGCACAGATACGCAGTATTTT. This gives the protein CASRRGGGTDTQYF.

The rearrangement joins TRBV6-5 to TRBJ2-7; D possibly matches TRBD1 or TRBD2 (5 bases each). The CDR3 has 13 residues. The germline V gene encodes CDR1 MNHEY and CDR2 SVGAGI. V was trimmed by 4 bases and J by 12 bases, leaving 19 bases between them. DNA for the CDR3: TGTGCCAGCAGTTCCCGGGACGGAAAAAGGGGGTACTTC. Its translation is CASSSRDGKRGYF.

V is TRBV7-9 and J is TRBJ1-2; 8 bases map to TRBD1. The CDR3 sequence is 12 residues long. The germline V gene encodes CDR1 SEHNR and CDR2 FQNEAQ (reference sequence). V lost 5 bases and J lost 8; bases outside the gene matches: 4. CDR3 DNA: TGTGCCAGCAGCCTAGGGACAGGAGGCTACACCTTC. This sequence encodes CASSLGTGGYTF.

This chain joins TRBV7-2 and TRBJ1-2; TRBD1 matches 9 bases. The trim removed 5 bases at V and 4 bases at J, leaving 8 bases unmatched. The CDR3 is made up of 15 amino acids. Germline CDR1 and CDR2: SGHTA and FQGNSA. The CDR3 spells CASSISTGQGYGYTF. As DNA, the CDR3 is TGTGCCAGCAGCATTTCCACGGGACAGGGCTATGGCTACACCTTC.

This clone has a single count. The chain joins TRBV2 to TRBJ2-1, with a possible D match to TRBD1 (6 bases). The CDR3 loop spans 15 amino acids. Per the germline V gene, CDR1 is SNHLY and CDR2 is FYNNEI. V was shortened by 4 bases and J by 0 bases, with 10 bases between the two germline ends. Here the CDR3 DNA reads TGTGCCAGCAGTGTGGACAGCGACTCCTACAATGAGCAGTTCTTC. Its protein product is CASSVDSDSYNEQFF.

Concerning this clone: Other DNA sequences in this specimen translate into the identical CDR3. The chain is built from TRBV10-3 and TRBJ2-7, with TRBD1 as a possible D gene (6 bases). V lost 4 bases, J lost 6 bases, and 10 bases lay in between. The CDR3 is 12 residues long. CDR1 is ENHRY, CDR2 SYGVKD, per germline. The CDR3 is CAISGDRSEQYF. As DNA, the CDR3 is TGTGCCATCAGTGGTGACAGGTCCGAGCAGTACTTC.

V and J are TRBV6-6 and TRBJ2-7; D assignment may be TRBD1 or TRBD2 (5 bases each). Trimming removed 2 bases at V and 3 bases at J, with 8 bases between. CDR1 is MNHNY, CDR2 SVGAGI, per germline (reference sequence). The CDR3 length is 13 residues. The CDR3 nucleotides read TGTGCCAGCAGTTACCCGGGGCTCTACGAGCAGTACTTC. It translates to CASSYPGLYEQYF.

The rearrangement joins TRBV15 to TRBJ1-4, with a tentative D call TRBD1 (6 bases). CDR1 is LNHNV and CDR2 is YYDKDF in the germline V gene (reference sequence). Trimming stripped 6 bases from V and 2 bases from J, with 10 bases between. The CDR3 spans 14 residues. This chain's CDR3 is CATRRGGTNEKLFF. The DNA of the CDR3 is TGTGCCACCAGAAGGGGGGGGACTAATGAAAAACTGTTTTTT.

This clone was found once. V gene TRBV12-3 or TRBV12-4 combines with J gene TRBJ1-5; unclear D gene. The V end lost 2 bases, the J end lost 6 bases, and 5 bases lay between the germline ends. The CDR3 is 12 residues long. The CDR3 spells CASSLRAQPQHF. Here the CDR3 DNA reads TGTGCCAGCAGTTTACGGGCTCAGCCCCAGCATTTT.